This T cell receptor beta chain was sequenced in a study of control samples from healthy donors and cancer patients. CDR1 and CDR2 (germline): GTSNPN, SVGIG (reference sequence). CDR3 length equals 11 residues. V dropped 0 bases and J dropped 5 bases, with 3 bases sitting between them. The assay was immunoSEQ multiplex PCR, and TCRdb's table has in-frame clones only and misses some. The sample includes approximately 80,000 clones, 88% of them seen just once. This sequence originates from a woman in her fifties or sixties in good health. Sequenced material: blood. V usage is TRBV30 and J usage is TRBJ2-3, with D unresolved. The CDR3 DNA follows: TGTGCCTGGAGTGTGGGAGATACGCAGTATTTT. Translating it yields CAWSVGDTQYF. The full variable domain, in which reference TRBV30 and TRBJ2-3 provide the parts outside the CDR3, is SQTIHQWPATLVQPVGSPLSLECTVEGTSNPNLYWYRQAAGRGLQLLFYSVGIGQISSEVPQNLSASRPQDRQFILSSKKLLLSDSGFYLCAWSVGDTQYFGPGTRLTVL.